The 8 T cell receptor beta chains given below trace back to one sample, sequenced in a study of OX40 agonist ivuxolimab in advanced cancers. Clones were sequenced by immunoSEQ multiplex PCR, and TCRdb holds only the in-frame ones, with some missing. Of about 79,000 clones listed, roughly 85% are singletons. Sequenced here: CD4+ or CD8+ T cells sorted from blood, sampled in a trial of the OX40 agonist ivuxolimab. These receptors originate from an adult with an advanced solid tumor such as melanoma, head and neck, liver or kidney cancer.

The chain carries TRBV18 and TRBJ1-3; D gene uncertain. This CDR3 spans 14 amino acids. V lost 2 bases and J 4 bases, leaving 9 bases between the germline ends. CDR1 and CDR2 (germline): KGHSH, LQKENI. The CDR3 protein is CASSPAGQGNTIYF. The CDR3 nucleotides are TGTGCCAGCTCACCAGCCGGGCAAGGAAACACCATATATTTT.

The gene calls are TRBV5-4 and TRBJ2-7; D unresolved. The CDR3 extends over 12 amino acids. Trimming pared 0 bases from V and 6 bases from J, leaving 7 bases between. Germline V gene lookup returns CDR1 SGHNT and CDR2 YYREEE (reference sequence). The CDR3 loop reads CASSLGGLEQYF. For the CDR3, the DNA is TGTGCCAGCAGCTTGGGGGGTCTCGAGCAGTACTTC. Full variable domain (rest looked up from reference TRBV5-4 and TRBJ2-7): ETGVTQSPTHLIKTRGQQVTLRCSSQSGHNTVSWYQQALGQGPQFIFQYYREEENGRGNFPPRFSGLQFPNYSSELNVNALELDDSALYLCASSLGGLEQYFGPGTRLTVT.

The rearrangement joins TRBV6-1 to TRBJ2-7, with TRBD2 matching 9 bases. Germline trimming cut 1 base from V and 3 bases from J; bases unmatched to any gene: 4. From germline, CDR1 is MNHNS and CDR2 SASEGT. CDR3 length: 15 residues. CDR3 amino acids: CASSEGGTSIYEQYF. CDR3 in DNA: TGTGCCAGCAGTGAAGGTGGGACTAGCATCTACGAGCAGTACTTC.

V usage is TRBV4-1 and J usage is TRBJ2-7; possibly TRBD2 for D (5 bases). Germline V gives CDR1 MGHRA, CDR2 YSYEKL. V shed 4 bases and J shed 0 bases, with 16 bases lying between them. CDR3 size: 16 residues. The CDR3 region has the DNA TGCGCCAGCAGCCTTGGTGGGATAGGGAGCTCCTACGAGCAGTACTTC. Its translation is CASSLGGIGSSYEQYF.

The J gene is TRBJ1-1, the V gene TRBV11-3; 7 bases match TRBD1. Germline V lookup: CDR1 SGHNT, CDR2 YENEEA. V shed 6 bases and J 3 bases; nucleotides not matched to a gene: 10. The CDR3 contains 15 residues. DNA for the CDR3: TGTGCCAGCAGACAGACAGGGCTGGGAGACACTGAAGCTTTCTTT. Its protein product is CASRQTGLGDTEAFF.

In this sample, this clone turned up once. The CDR3 region has the DNA TGTGCCAGCTCCTTTACCGGGACAGGGGAAACCTACGAGCAGTACTTC. Its translation is CASSFTGTGETYEQYF. The chain carries TRBV18 and TRBJ2-7; TRBD1 matches 10 bases. The V gene's germline CDR1 is KGHSH and CDR2 LQKENI. Trimming at V came to 6 bases and at J to 2 bases, leaving 10 bases not matched to a gene. This CDR3 has 16 residues. Full variable domain (rest looked up from reference TRBV18 and TRBJ2-7): NAGVMQNPRHLVRRRGQEARLRCSPMKGHSHVYWYRQLPEEGLKFMVYLQKENIIDESGMPKERFSAEFPKEGPSILRIQQVVRGDSAAYFCASSFTGTGETYEQYFGPGTRLTVT.

V and J are TRBV6-4 and TRBJ2-1; a weak D match, TRBD2 (5 bases). Trimming removed 0 bases from V and 4 bases from J, with 10 bases in between. Germline-derived CDR1 and CDR2 are MRHNA and SNTAGT. The CDR3 sequence is 15 residues long. CDR3 sequence: CASSDSGKAYNEQFF. CDR3 sequence (DNA): TGTGCCAGCAGTGACTCCGGGAAGGCGTACAATGAGCAGTTCTTC.

This clone was seen a few times. The CDR3 here is CAWSVPGDGQETQYF. For the CDR3, the DNA is TGTGCCTGGAGTGTACCCGGTGACGGCCAAGAGACCCAGTACTTC. The chain carries TRBV30 and TRBJ2-5, with D hard to call. The CDR3 sequence is 15 residues long. Germline CDR1 GTSNPN, CDR2 SVGIG (reference sequence). V was clipped by 0 bases and J by 1 base, with 12 bases between them.